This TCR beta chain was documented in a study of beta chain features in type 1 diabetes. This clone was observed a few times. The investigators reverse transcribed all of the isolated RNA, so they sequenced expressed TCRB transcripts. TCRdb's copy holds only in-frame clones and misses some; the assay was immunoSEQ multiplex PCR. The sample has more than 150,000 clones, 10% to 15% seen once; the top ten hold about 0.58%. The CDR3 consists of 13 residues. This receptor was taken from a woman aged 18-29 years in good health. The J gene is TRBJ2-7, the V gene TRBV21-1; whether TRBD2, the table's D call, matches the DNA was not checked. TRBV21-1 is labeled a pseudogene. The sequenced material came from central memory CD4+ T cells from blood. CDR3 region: CASQPGRLDEQYF. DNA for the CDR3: TGTGCCAGCCAACCGGGAAGGTTGGACGAGCAGTACTTC.